The 25 T cell receptor beta chains below come from one sample, sequenced in a study of immune reconstitution after stem cell transplant in scleroderma. One entry per CDR3 protein, called by TCRdb with MiXCR from the RT-PCR reads. The top ten clones hold approximately 3.8% of a sample with just under 5,000 distinct CDR3 sequences, approximately 8.5% of them seen once. The sample was acquired before or after autologous hematopoietic stem cell transplantation (not recorded which). The receptors stem from a male donor with systemic sclerosis.

This clonotype occurred a few times. The gene calls are TRBV5-1 and TRBJ2-3, with TRBD2 matching 9 bases. From germline, CDR1 is SGHRS and CDR2 YFSETQ. The CDR3 loop spans 16 amino acids. V lost 0 bases and J lost 2; bases outside the gene matches: 4. As DNA, the CDR3 is TGCGCCAGCAGCTTGGATAGCGGGGGCCCCACAGATACGCAGTATTTT. This translates into CASSLDSGGPTDTQYF.

Sample share makes this clonotype medium-sized. CDR3 sequence: CASSLQGSSGNTIYF. DNA of the CDR3: TGTGCCAGCAGCTTACAGGGAAGCTCTGGAAACACCATATATTTT. The genes are TRBV7-2 and TRBJ1-3; the D gene is possibly TRBD1 (5 bases). This CDR3 has 15 amino acids. Trimming pared 2 bases from V and 0 bases from J, leaving 8 bases between. CDR1 is SGHTA and CDR2 is FQGNSA in the germline V gene.

In its sample, this clonotype ranks as medium-sized. The J gene is TRBJ2-7, the V gene TRBV20-1; 10 bases match TRBD2. Germline V gene sequence: CDR1 DFQATT, CDR2 SNEGSKA (reference sequence). This CDR3 region has 16 residues. Trimming at V came to 6 bases and at J to 2 bases, leaving 13 bases not matched to a gene. This CDR3 reads CSASRSSGGTPYEQYF. The CDR3 coding sequence is TGCAGTGCCTCAAGATCTAGCGGGGGCACCCCCTACGAGCAGTACTTC.

The chain uses TRBV10-3 and TRBJ2-7; D gene ambiguous. The germline V gene has CDR1 ENHRY and CDR2 SYGVKD. The V and J ends lost 2 bases and 7 bases respectively, with 12 bases between them. This CDR3 is 13 amino acids long. Here the CDR3 DNA reads TGTGCCATCAGTGAGGTGGAAGCGAAAGAGCAGTACTTC. This translates into CAISEVEAKEQYF.

The chain joins TRBV7-2 to TRBJ2-2, with 7 bases lining up with TRBD2. The junction had 11 bases not matched to a gene; V was cut back by 6 bases and J by 4 bases. The CDR3 is 16 amino acids. Germline V gene sequence: CDR1 SGHTA, CDR2 FQGNSA. The CDR3 protein is CASRPREPTLTGELFF. The CDR3 DNA sequence: TGTGCCAGCAGGCCGCGGGAGCCCACCCTCACCGGGGAGCTGTTTTTT.

In its sample, this clonotype was seen a few times. The chain carries TRBV5-1 and TRBJ1-5; the match to TRBD1 covers 9 bases. There are 14 residues in the CDR3. CDR1 is SGHRS, CDR2 YFSETQ, per germline. V was pared by 0 bases and J by 9 bases, with 4 bases of the junction left unmatched. The CDR3 loop is CASSLEGQGRPQHF. The CDR3 DNA is TGCGCCAGCAGCTTGGAGGGACAGGGAAGGCCCCAGCATTTT.

By share, this clonotype counts as medium-sized. J is TRBJ1-2 and V is TRBV6-2 or TRBV6-3, with 7 bases matching TRBD1. V lost 5 bases to trimming and J lost 3 bases; unmatched junction nucleotides: 6. This CDR3 region has 14 residues. From germline, CDR1 is MNHEY and CDR2 SVGEGT. CDR3 residues: CASSRLQGYYGYTF. CDR3 nucleotides: TGTGCCAGCAGTCGTCTACAGGGGTACTATGGCTACACCTTC.

This clonotype is classed as medium-sized. The CDR3 region has the DNA TGTGCCAGCTCACAATCTACAGACAGGGGAAGTTCACCCCTCCACTTT. It yields the protein CASSQSTDRGSSPLHF. V is TRBV18 and J is TRBJ1-6, with 8 positions matching TRBD1. This CDR3 spans 16 amino acids. The V gene's germline CDR1 is KGHSH and CDR2 LQKENI. With 4 bases clipped from V and 9 bases from J, the junction kept 11 bases outside the gene matches.

This clonotype appeared a few times. The gene calls are TRBV5-1 and TRBJ1-1; tentatively, D is TRBD1 (5 bases). The CDR3 runs to 14 residues. V was trimmed by 4 bases and J by 0 bases, leaving 10 bases between them. CDR1 and CDR2 (germline): SGHRS, YFSETQ. The CDR3 loop reads CASSPDTLNTEAFF. CDR3 in DNA: TGCGCCAGCAGCCCGGACACCTTGAACACTGAAGCTTTCTTT. The full variable domain, its missing parts supplied by reference TRBV5-1 and TRBJ1-1, is KAGVTQTPRYLIKTRGQQVTLSCSPISGHRSVSWYQQTPGQGLQFLFEYFSETQRNKGNFPGRFSGRQFSNSRSEMNVSTLELGDSALYLCASSPDTLNTEAFFGQGTRLTVV.

A few counts support this clonotype. The chain is built from TRBV3-1 and TRBJ1-6; TRBD1 aligns across 7 bases. The CDR3 consists of 14 residues. V shed 5 bases and J 9 bases; nucleotides not matched to a gene: 7. CDR1 LGHDT and CDR2 YNNKEL come from the germline V gene (reference sequence). Written as DNA, the CDR3 is TGTGCCAGCAGCTTTTACAGGGGATCTTCACCCCTCCACTTT. Its protein is CASSFYRGSSPLHF.

This clonotype was recorded a few times. Here the CDR3 reads CASSHGQGGDNYGYTF. For the CDR3, the DNA is TGCGCCAGCAGCCACGGTCAGGGGGGGGATAACTATGGCTACACCTTC. The chain carries TRBV4-3 and TRBJ1-2; 7 positions agree with TRBD1. The V gene end was trimmed by 3 bases and the J gene end by 1 base; junction bases not matched to a gene: 8. This CDR3 region has 16 residues. Germline values: CDR1 LGHNA, CDR2 YSLEER.

This clonotype appeared a few times. The chain recombines TRBV20-1 with TRBJ2-1, with a tentative D call TRBD2 (6 bases). Germline V gene sequence: CDR1 DFQATT, CDR2 SNEGSKA (reference sequence). The CDR3 length is 14 residues. The V gene lost 5 bases and the J gene lost 0 bases, with 11 bases spanning the gap. The CDR3 DNA reads TGCAGTGCTCCCGACGGGAGCTCCTACAATGAGCAGTTCTTC. Amino acid sequence: CSAPDGSSYNEQFF.

About this clonotype itself: Its ends do not fully match the called genes, so a read error is possible. V is TRBV29-1 and J is TRBJ1-1; no clear D gene. Germline V gives CDR1 SQVTM, CDR2 ANQGSEA. There are 12 residues in the CDR3. CDR3 in DNA: TGCAGCGTTGTTGTTATGAACGCTGAAGCTTTCTTT. Translated: CSVVVMNAEAFF. The full variable domain, rest sourced from reference TRBV29-1 and TRBJ1-1, is SAVISQKPSRDICQRGTSLTIQCQVDSQVTMMFWYRQQPGQSLTLIATANQGSEATYESGFVIDKFPISRPNLTFSTLTVSNMSPEDSSIYLCSVVVMNAEAFFGQGTRLTVV.

This clonotype qualifies as large (0.1 to 1%). The rearrangement joins TRBV5-1 to TRBJ2-3; D might be TRBD1 (5 bases). The V gene's germline CDR1 is SGHRS and CDR2 YFSETQ. Trimming left V 1 base short and J 4 bases short, with 10 bases between. This CDR3 is built from 14 residues. The DNA for the CDR3 is TGCGCCAGCAGCTTGAAGGGGTCTGCAGATACGCAGTATTTT. Amino acids: CASSLKGSADTQYF.

In its sample, this clonotype was seen a few times. The chain is built from TRBV14 and TRBJ2-5; 7 bases agree with TRBD1. This CDR3 is 15 amino acids long. Germline assignment: CDR1 SGHDN and CDR2 FVKESK. V lost 4 bases to trimming and J lost 6 bases; unmatched junction nucleotides: 11. CDR3 loop: CASSPKRQGRQTQYF. CDR3 nucleotides: TGTGCCAGCAGCCCTAAACGACAGGGACGGCAGACCCAGTACTTC.

In its sample, this clonotype is large (0.1 to 1%). This sequence joins TRBV27 and TRBJ2-1; 10 bases line up with TRBD1. Per germline, CDR1 MNHEY and CDR2 SMNVEV (reference sequence). The CDR3 is 16 residues long. V gave up 5 bases and J gave up 4 bases; unmatched junction bases: 8. CDR3 residues: CASSLTGTGEYNEQFF. CDR3 nucleotides: TGTGCCAGCAGTCTAACGGGGACAGGGGAATACAATGAGCAGTTCTTC.

In this sample, this clonotype is large. The rearrangement joins TRBV29-1 to TRBJ2-7; D not certain. The CDR3 extends over 11 amino acids. Germline V lookup: CDR1 SQVTM, CDR2 ANQGSEA. The ends were cut back, 2 bases at V and 4 bases at J, with 6 bases in the middle. The CDR3 DNA reads TGCAGCGTTGAACTAGAGTACGAGCAGTACTTC. It yields the protein CSVELEYEQYF.

This clonotype is labeled medium-sized. V is TRBV4-1 and J is TRBJ2-5, with 10 bases aligning to TRBD2. J gave up 6 bases and V 4 bases, and 17 bases lay outside the gene matches. Germline V gene sequence: CDR1 MGHRA, CDR2 YSYEKL. CDR3 length: 18 amino acids. CDR3 sequence (DNA): TGCGCCAGCAGCCTCCGAGGATCAGCGGGGGGGCCATCACAGACCCAGTACTTC. This encodes CASSLRGSAGGPSQTQYF.

This clonotype has just a few counts. The V gene is TRBV10-3, the J gene TRBJ2-1, with D uncertain. This CDR3 spans 11 amino acids. The ends were cut back, 9 bases at V and 7 bases at J, with 10 bases in the middle. Per germline, CDR1 ENHRY and CDR2 SYGVKD. The CDR3 nucleotides read TGTGCCATTTCCATAGAGAATGAGCAGTTCTTC. This gives the protein CAISIENEQFF.

This clonotype was seen a few times. CDR3 nucleotide sequence: TGTGCCAGCAGCCCAGCTTGGGGGGCTGAAGCTTTCTTT. It is translated as CASSPAWGAEAFF. The rearrangement joins TRBV7-3 to TRBJ1-1; TRBD1 might be the D (5 bases). With 5 bases removed from V and 6 bases from J, the gap between germline ends came to 13 bases. There are 13 residues in the CDR3. Looked up from germline, CDR1 is SGHTA and CDR2 is FQGTGA.

This chain links TRBV12-3 or TRBV12-4 with TRBJ2-3, with 8 bases identical to TRBD1. The junction had 17 bases not matched to a gene; V was cut back by 5 bases and J by 4 bases. The CDR3 is 18 residues long. The CDR3 sequence is CASSASRPDRVLPDTQYF. Written as DNA, the CDR3 is TGTGCCAGCAGTGCAAGCCGCCCGGACAGGGTATTGCCAGATACGCAGTATTTT.

This clonotype was counted a few times. The rearrangement uses TRBV12-3 or TRBV12-4 and TRBJ2-5; D remains ambiguous. The CDR3 loop spans 12 amino acids. Between the trimmed V and J ends, which lost 7 bases and 0 bases, there was a span of 6 bases. The CDR3 is CASTLYQETQYF. The CDR3 DNA follows: TGTGCCAGCACCCTGTACCAAGAGACCCAGTACTTC.

V and J are TRBV10-3 and TRBJ2-1; TRBD1 aligns across 11 bases. V shed 6 bases and J 6 bases; nucleotides not matched to a gene: 4. The CDR3 extends over 14 amino acids. The germline V gene has CDR1 ENHRY and CDR2 SYGVKD. The CDR3 loop is CAIRPGQGGNEQFF. CDR3 DNA: TGTGCCATCAGACCGGGACAGGGGGGCAATGAGCAGTTCTTC.

This clonotype is labeled medium-sized. The V and J genes are TRBV5-4 and TRBJ2-4, with 7 bases matching TRBD1. V shed 2 bases and J 3 bases; nucleotides not matched to a gene: 2. Germline V gene sequence: CDR1 SGHNT, CDR2 YYREEE (reference sequence). The CDR3 has 14 residues. In DNA form, the CDR3 reads TGTGCCAGCAGCTTAAGGGACAGCAAAAACATTCAGTACTTC. Its translation: CASSLRDSKNIQYF. Full variable domain (remainder filled in from reference TRBV5-4 and TRBJ2-4): ETGVTQSPTHLIKTRGQQVTLRCSSQSGHNTVSWYQQALGQGPQFIFQYYREEENGRGNFPPRFSGLQFPNYSSELNVNALELDDSALYLCASSLRDSKNIQYFGAGTRLSVL.

V usage is TRBV5-1 and J usage is TRBJ2-1; 9 bases agree with TRBD2. Trimming removed 4 bases from V and 2 bases from J; junction bases left unmatched: 4. Germline assignment: CDR1 SGHRS and CDR2 YFSETQ. The CDR3 runs 15 residues. The CDR3 here is CASSPASGAYNEQFF. In DNA, the CDR3 is TGCGCCAGCAGCCCTGCTAGCGGGGCCTACAATGAGCAGTTCTTC.